The T cell receptor (beta chain) described here comes from a study of cytomegalovirus exposure and HLA in healthy donors. Across the whole study: The 100 to 150 validation repertoires and the roughly 700 first-cohort repertoires shared a platform, a later analysis reported.

This clone has only a few counts. The antigen remains unidentified. From germline, CDR1 is LGHNA and CDR2 YSLEER. V lost 0 bases, J lost 5 bases, and 10 bases lay in between. The CDR3 consists of 15 residues. Clones were sequenced by immunoSEQ multiplex PCR, and TCRdb holds only the in-frame ones, with some missing. The table lists 250,000 or so clones, about 87% of them singletons. Study-level findings and limits: TCR sequences were mostly rare, though some public TCRs occurred in many donors. It was reported that the classifier diagnosed cytomegalovirus status with high specificity and sensitivity in both the original and validation cohorts.

The sequence derives from a man younger than 35 in good health and CMV-seronegative. Sequenced input: PBMCs. The chain is built from TRBV4-3 and TRBJ1-4, with D possibly matching TRBD1 (5 bases). CDR3 sequence (DNA): TGCGCCAGCAGCCAAGAGGGCAGGGTAAATGAAAAACTGTTTTTT. This encodes CASSQEGRVNEKLFF.